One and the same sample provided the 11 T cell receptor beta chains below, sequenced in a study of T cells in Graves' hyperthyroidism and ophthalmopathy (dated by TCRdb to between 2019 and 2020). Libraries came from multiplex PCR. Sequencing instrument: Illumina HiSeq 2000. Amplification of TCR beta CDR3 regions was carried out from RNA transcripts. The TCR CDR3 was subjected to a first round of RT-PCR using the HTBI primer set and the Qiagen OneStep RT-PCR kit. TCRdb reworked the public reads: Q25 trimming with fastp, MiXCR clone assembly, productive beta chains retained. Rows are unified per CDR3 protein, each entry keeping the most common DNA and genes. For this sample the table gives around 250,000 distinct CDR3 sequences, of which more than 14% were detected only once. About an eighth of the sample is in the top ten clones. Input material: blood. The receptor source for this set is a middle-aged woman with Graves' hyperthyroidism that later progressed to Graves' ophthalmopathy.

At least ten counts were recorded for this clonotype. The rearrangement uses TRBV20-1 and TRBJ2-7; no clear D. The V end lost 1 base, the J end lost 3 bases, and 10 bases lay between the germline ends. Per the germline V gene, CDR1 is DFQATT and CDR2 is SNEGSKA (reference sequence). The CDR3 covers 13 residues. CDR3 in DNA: TGCAGTGCTAGAGGTCCCGGTGGCTACGAGCAGTACTTC. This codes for CSARGPGGYEQYF.

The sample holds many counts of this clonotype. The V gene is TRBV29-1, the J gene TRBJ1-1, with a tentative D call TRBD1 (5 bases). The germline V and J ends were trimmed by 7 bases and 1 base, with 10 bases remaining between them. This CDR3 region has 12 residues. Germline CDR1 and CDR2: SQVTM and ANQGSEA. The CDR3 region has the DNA TGCAGCGCTGGGACGCAGAACACTGAAGCTTTCTTT. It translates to CSAGTQNTEAFF.

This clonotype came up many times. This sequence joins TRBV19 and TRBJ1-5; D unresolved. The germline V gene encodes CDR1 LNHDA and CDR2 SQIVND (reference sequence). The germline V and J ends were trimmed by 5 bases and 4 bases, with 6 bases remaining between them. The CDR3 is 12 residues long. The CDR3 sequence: CASSPRNQPQHF. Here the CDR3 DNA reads TGTGCCAGTAGTCCTCGTAATCAGCCCCAGCATTTT. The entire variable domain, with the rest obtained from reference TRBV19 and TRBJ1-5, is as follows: DGGITQSPKYLFRKEGQNVTLSCEQNLNHDAMYWYRQDPGQGLRLIYYSQIVNDFQKGDIAEGYSVSREKKESFPLTVTSAQKNPTAFYLCASSPRNQPQHFGDGTRLSIL.

Here the CDR3 reads CATGSGYTF. The CDR3 bases are TGTGCCACTGGGAGTGGCTACACCTTC. The chain joins TRBV28 to TRBJ1-2; D gene unclear. CDR1 and CDR2 (germline): MDHEN, SYDVKM. CDR3 length: 9 residues. With 10 bases removed from V and 7 bases from J, the gap between germline ends came to 7 bases.

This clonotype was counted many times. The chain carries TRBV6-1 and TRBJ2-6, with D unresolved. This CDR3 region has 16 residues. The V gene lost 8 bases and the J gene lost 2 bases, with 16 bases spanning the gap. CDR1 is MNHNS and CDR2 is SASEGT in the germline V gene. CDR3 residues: CASAPKPDTGANVLTF. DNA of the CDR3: TGTGCCAGCGCGCCGAAACCAGACACTGGGGCCAACGTCCTGACTTTC.

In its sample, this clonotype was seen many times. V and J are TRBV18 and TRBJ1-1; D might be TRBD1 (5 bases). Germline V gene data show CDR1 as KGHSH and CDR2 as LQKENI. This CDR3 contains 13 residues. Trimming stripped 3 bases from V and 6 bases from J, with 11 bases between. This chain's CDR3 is CASSPTGGAEAFF. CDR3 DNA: TGTGCCAGCTCACCTACAGGAGGGGCTGAAGCTTTCTTT.

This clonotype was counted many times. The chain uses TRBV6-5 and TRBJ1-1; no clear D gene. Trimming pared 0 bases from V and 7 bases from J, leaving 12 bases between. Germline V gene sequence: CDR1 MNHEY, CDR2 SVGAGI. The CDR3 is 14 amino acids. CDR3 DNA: TGTGCCAGCAGTTACTCGATAGACGTACGTGAAGCTTTCTTT. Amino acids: CASSYSIDVREAFF.

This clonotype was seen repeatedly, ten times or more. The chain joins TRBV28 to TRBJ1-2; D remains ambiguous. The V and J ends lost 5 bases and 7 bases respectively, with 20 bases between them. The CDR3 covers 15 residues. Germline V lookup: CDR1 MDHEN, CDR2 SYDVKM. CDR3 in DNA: TGTGCCAGCAGTCTATCGGGAGGGCATACCTCTGGCTACACCTTC. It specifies CASSLSGGHTSGYTF.

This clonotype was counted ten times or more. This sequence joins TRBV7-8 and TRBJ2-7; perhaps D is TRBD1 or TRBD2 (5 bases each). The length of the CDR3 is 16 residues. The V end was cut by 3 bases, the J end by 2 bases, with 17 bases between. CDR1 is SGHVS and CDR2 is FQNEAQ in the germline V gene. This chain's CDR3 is CASSLDLGRSTYEQYF. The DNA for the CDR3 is TGTGCCAGCAGCTTGGACTTGGGACGGAGCACCTACGAGCAGTACTTC.

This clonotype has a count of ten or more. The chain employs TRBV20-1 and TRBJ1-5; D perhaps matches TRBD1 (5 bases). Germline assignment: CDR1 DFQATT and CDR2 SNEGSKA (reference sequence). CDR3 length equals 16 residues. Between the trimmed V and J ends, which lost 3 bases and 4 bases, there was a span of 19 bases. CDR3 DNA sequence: TGCAGTGCTAGCGACTTGGGGACTCGAAGGAATCAGCCCCAGCATTTT. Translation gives CSASDLGTRRNQPQHF.

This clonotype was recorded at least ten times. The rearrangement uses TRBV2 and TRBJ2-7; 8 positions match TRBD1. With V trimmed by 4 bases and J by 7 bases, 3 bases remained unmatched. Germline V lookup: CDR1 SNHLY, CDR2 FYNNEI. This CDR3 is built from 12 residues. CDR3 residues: CASSGTGYEQYF. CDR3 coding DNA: TGTGCCAGCAGTGGGACAGGGTATGAGCAGTACTTC. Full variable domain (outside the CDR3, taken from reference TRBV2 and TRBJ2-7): EPEVTQTPSHQVTQMGQEVILRCVPISNHLYFYWYRQILGQKVEFLVSFYNNEISEKSEIFDDQFSVERPDGSNFTLKIRSTKLEDSAMYFCASSGTGYEQYFGPGTRLTVT.